These T cell receptor beta chains were read from a single sample in a study of memory CD4+ T cells and cytomegalovirus serostatus. Assay: immunoSEQ multiplex PCR; the TCRdb copy retains only in-frame clones and omits some. This table holds more than 45,000 clones, over 65% found once. The sample was memory CD4+ T cells from blood. The receptors were gathered from an adult in good health and CMV-seronegative. CDR3s include the opening cysteine and the closing phenylalanine or tryptophan.

J gene	V gene	CDR3 protein
TRBJ1-1	TRBV5-1	CASSFGELNTEAFF
TRBJ2-7	TRBV4-3	CASSQDYGGRIMYEQYF
TRBJ1-2	TRBV29-1	CSATGTEGLNYGYTF
TRBJ2-5	TRBV6-6	CASSHNPQETQYF
TRBJ2-7	TRBV5-4	CASSLRQGSYEQYF
TRBJ2-7	TRBV5-1	CASSLISSSYEQYF
TRBJ1-1	TRBV6-1	CASGADPNTEAFF
TRBJ2-3	TRBV11-1	CASSRSAGGGTDTQYF
TRBJ1-3	TRBV5-1	CASSLSGRHSSSGNTIYF
TRBJ2-5	TRBV5-8	CASSVGTSGQETQYF
TRBJ2-7	TRBV7-8	CASSPVSLGYEQYF
TRBJ1-1	TRBV6-1	CASSDRGGTEAFF
TRBJ2-2	TRBV19	CASSIYTGELFF
TRBJ1-2	TRBV21-1	CASSKKLRDRDSNYGYTF
TRBJ1-2	TRBV30	CAWSVRTGIYGYTF
TRBJ2-7	TRBV6-1	CASSPALPRGEQYF
TRBJ2-7	TRBV5-5	CASSLILGGRSSYEQYF
TRBJ1-2	TRBV7-8	CASSLGGGDVGGYTF
TRBJ2-1	TRBV27	CASSPPQGREFF
TRBJ2-3	TRBV19	CASRRDREMDTQYF
TRBJ1-5	TRBV2	CASSERGGASGNQPQHF
TRBJ2-7	TRBV5-1	CASSFGAIAKQYF
TRBJ2-5	TRBV7-2	CASSLLLKTQYF
TRBJ1-2	TRBV19	CASSIGGQGYYGYTF
TRBJ2-4	TRBV5-6	CASSLGVLAKNIQYF
TRBJ2-5	TRBV7-6	CASSLSDRNLETQYF
TRBJ2-3	TRBV20-1	CSASYGSTQYF
TRBJ1-1	TRBV9	CASSVGLEGVTEAFF
TRBJ2-3	TRBV6-5	CASSYERLAGNTQYF
TRBJ2-3	TRBV5-1	CASSFGGNRARGTDTQYF
TRBJ1-1	TRBV25-1	CASSESDRNTEAFF
TRBJ1-1	TRBV7-6	CASSSLDSSVRAFF
TRBJ2-5	TRBV5-1	CASSLAYRGEETQYF
TRBJ2-5	TRBV11-3	CASSLAGGETQYF
TRBJ2-1	TRBV2	CASIEGGYNEQFF
TRBJ2-7	TRBV5-1	CASSPRSTVSYEQYF
TRBJ2-7	TRBV7-9	CASSEQGLSYGEQYF
TRBJ1-1	TRBV2	CASRVDRVTEAFF
TRBJ2-1	TRBV5-1	CASSMGGVWGGNEQFF
TRBJ1-1	TRBV11-2	CASSLSVLTTLGPEAFF
TRBJ1-4	TRBV15	CATSLGEKLFF
TRBJ1-2	TRBV14	CASSQGGMGYGYTF
TRBJ2-5	TRBV7-8	CASSPWRGAVQETQYF
TRBJ1-5	TRBV4-3	CASSQETGAGQPQHF
TRBJ1-2	TRBV6-5	CASSYRPTGLDGYTF
TRBJ2-7	TRBV10-2	CASQGGNEQYF